This is a list of T cell receptor beta chains from one sample in a study of blood T cell repertoires in COVID-19. Only in-frame clones appear in the TCRdb table, and some are missing; sequencing was by immunoSEQ multiplex PCR. Among about 250,000 clones listed, roughly nine tenths were seen once. The sample comprised peripheral blood. Receptor source: a man between 18 and 29 years old with active or convalescent COVID-19. CDR3s include the opening cysteine and the closing phenylalanine or tryptophan. Fields, in order: D gene, clone size, V gene, J gene, CDR3 DNA, CDR3 protein. A D gene is named only where the DNA matches it firmly. Not all rows give a size; the values are once, few, many and, for expanded clones, a class.

D: -
size: -
V: TRBV30
J: TRBJ1-1
DNA: TGTGCCTGGATGTTTACAGGGAGCACTGAAGCTTTCTTT
CDR3: CAWMFTGSTEAFF

D: -
size: few
V: TRBV5-1
J: TRBJ1-1
DNA: TGCGCCAGCAGCCTGGACAGTTGGACTGAAGCTTTCTTT
CDR3: CASSLDSWTEAFF

D: -
size: -
V: TRBV19
J: TRBJ1-1
DNA: TGTGCCAGTAGTATAGCGGGATTAGGGCCGCGGATCCCCATGAACACTGAAGCTTTCTTT
CDR3: CASSIAGLGPRIPMNTEAFF

D: -
size: -
V: TRBV19
J: TRBJ2-7
DNA: TGTGCCAGTAGTATACAGGTAATGGACGAGCAGTACTTC
CDR3: CASSIQVMDEQYF

D: -
size: -
V: TRBV4-2
J: TRBJ2-7
DNA: TGTGCCAGCAGCCAACTATTTGACGGGAGAAACGACGAGCAGTACTTC
CDR3: CASSQLFDGRNDEQYF

D: -
size: -
V: TRBV11-2
J: TRBJ2-7
DNA: TGTGCCAGCAGCCTCACTACTTACGAGCAGTACTTC
CDR3: CASSLTTYEQYF

D: -
size: once
V: TRBV4-3
J: TRBJ1-2
DNA: TGCGCCAGCAGCCAAGATCTGAACAGGAAGGGTGGCTACACCTTC
CDR3: CASSQDLNRKGGYTF

D: -
size: few
V: TRBV6-6
J: TRBJ2-7
DNA: TGTGCCAGCAGTTACTCTGGTGGAAGGAGCGAGCAGTACTTC
CDR3: CASSYSGGRSEQYF

D: TRBD1
size: -
V: TRBV5-1
J: TRBJ2-1
DNA: TGCGCCAGCAGCTTGGTACAGGGGAAGGGGGCTAATGAGCAGTTCTTC
CDR3: CASSLVQGKGANEQFF

D: -
size: -
V: TRBV6-6
J: TRBJ2-1
DNA: TGTGCCAGCAGTTCTGAGATAGCGAGAAACAATGAGCAGTTCTTC
CDR3: CASSSEIARNNEQFF

D: TRBD1
size: -
V: TRBV9
J: TRBJ1-2
DNA: TGTGCCAGCAGCGAGAAGAGGACAGGGAACTATGGCTACACCTTC
CDR3: CASSEKRTGNYGYTF

D: -
size: -
V: TRBV9
J: TRBJ2-7
DNA: TGTGCCAGCAGCGTAGGGTTCGGCGAGCAGTACTTC
CDR3: CASSVGFGEQYF

D: -
size: -
V: TRBV12-3/TRBV12-4
J: TRBJ2-1
DNA: TGTGCCAGCAGCTTAACGACAGCGCAGTTCTTC
CDR3: CASSLTTAQFF

D: TRBD2
size: -
V: TRBV6-6
J: TRBJ2-1
DNA: TGTGCCAGCAGTTTTATGGGGGGAGGGAAACATGAGCAGTTCTTC
CDR3: CASSFMGGGKHEQFF

D: TRBD2
size: -
V: TRBV10-2
J: TRBJ2-1
DNA: TGCGCCATCTCCGGGACTACGAACAATGAGCAGTTCTTC
CDR3: CAISGTTNNEQFF

D: -
size: -
V: TRBV6-5
J: TRBJ1-1
DNA: TGTGCCAGCAGCATGAACACTGAAGCTTTCTTT
CDR3: CASSMNTEAFF

D: TRBD1
size: -
V: TRBV11-3
J: TRBJ2-3
DNA: TGTGCCAGCAGCTTAGGGTCGACAGGGACAGATACGCAGTATTTT
CDR3: CASSLGSTGTDTQYF

D: -
size: -
V: TRBV5-1
J: TRBJ1-1
DNA: TGCGCCAGCAGCTTGTGGGAGGGAAAGAACACTGAAGCTTTCTTT
CDR3: CASSLWEGKNTEAFF

D: TRBD2
size: -
V: TRBV13
J: TRBJ2-1
DNA: TGTGCCAGCAGCTCGTTAGCGGGAGGGCCTTCATACAATGAGCAGTTCTTC
CDR3: CASSSLAGGPSYNEQFF

D: -
size: few
V: TRBV2
J: TRBJ2-3
DNA: TGTGCCAGCAGTGAACAGGGTGGCACAGATACGCAGTATTTT
CDR3: CASSEQGGTDTQYF

D: -
size: -
V: TRBV5-1
J: TRBJ1-1
DNA: TGCGCCAGCAGCTATCGCAGGGGGAACACTGAAGCTTTCTTT
CDR3: CASSYRRGNTEAFF

D: -
size: -
V: TRBV7-2
J: TRBJ1-1
DNA: TGTGCCAGCAGCTTTCAGGGAGGCAACACTGAAGCTTTCTTT
CDR3: CASSFQGGNTEAFF

D: TRBD2
size: -
V: TRBV9
J: TRBJ2-3
DNA: TGTGCCAGCAGCGCCAGACTAGCGGGGTCCACAGATACGCAGTATTTT
CDR3: CASSARLAGSTDTQYF

D: -
size: few
V: TRBV19
J: TRBJ1-1
DNA: TGTGCCAGTAGTATCGGACGGAGACACGGGGTGAACACTGAAGCTTTCTTT
CDR3: CASSIGRRHGVNTEAFF

D: TRBD2
size: once
V: TRBV4-3
J: TRBJ2-7
DNA: TGCGCCAGCAGCCAAGAGCGGGGGGGGCTCTACGAGCAGTACTTC
CDR3: CASSQERGGLYEQYF

D: -
size: -
V: TRBV7-2
J: TRBJ1-3
DNA: TGTGCCAGCAGCTTGACTATCTCTGGAAACACCATATATTTT
CDR3: CASSLTISGNTIYF

D: -
size: once
V: TRBV10-3
J: TRBJ2-1
DNA: TGTGCCATCAGTGCGAAGACCCGGCTCGGACCGCGGGGCGATGAGCAGTTCTTC
CDR3: CAISAKTRLGPRGDEQFF

D: -
size: -
V: TRBV9
J: TRBJ1-1
DNA: TGTGCCAGCAGCCCAGAGGGCGGACAGCTAGGGTTGGACACTGAAGCTTTCTTT
CDR3: CASSPEGGQLGLDTEAFF

D: TRBD2
size: -
V: TRBV7-2
J: TRBJ2-1
DNA: TGTGCCAGCAGCGCAAGACTAGCCCGCCATGAGCAGTTCTTC
CDR3: CASSARLARHEQFF

D: TRBD1
size: -
V: TRBV15
J: TRBJ2-3
DNA: TGTGCCACCATGAGCAGGGGGTTTTTGGATACGCAGTATTTT
CDR3: CATMSRGFLDTQYF

D: TRBD1
size: -
V: TRBV28
J: TRBJ1-5
DNA: TGTGCCAGCCTCGGACAGGGGCTAGGGATTAATCAGCCCCAGCATTTT
CDR3: CASLGQGLGINQPQHF

D: -
size: -
V: TRBV19
J: TRBJ1-5
DNA: TGTGCCAGTAGTCCCTCGCGACAGCCCCAGCATTTT
CDR3: CASSPSRQPQHF

D: -
size: once
V: TRBV5-6
J: TRBJ1-2
DNA: TGTGCCAGCTTCTATGGGACAACCTATGGCTACACCTTC
CDR3: CASFYGTTYGYTF

D: -
size: -
V: TRBV29-1
J: TRBJ1-6
DNA: TGCAGCGCACTACTCAACGGCCAGGGAAATAATTCACCCCTCCACTTT
CDR3: CSALLNGQGNNSPLHF

D: TRBD1
size: once
V: TRBV6-5
J: TRBJ1-1
DNA: TGTGCCAGCACCCCGGGACAGGCGAACACTGAAGCTTTCTTT
CDR3: CASTPGQANTEAFF

D: -
size: -
V: TRBV10-3
J: TRBJ1-4
DNA: TGTGCCATCACGGAGGGGCCTAATGAAAAACTGTTTTTT
CDR3: CAITEGPNEKLFF

D: TRBD1
size: -
V: TRBV5-1
J: TRBJ1-2
DNA: TGCGCCAGCAGGATCGGGACAGACTATGGCTACACCTTC
CDR3: CASRIGTDYGYTF

D: TRBD1
size: -
V: TRBV25-1
J: TRBJ1-1
DNA: TGTGCCAGCAGTGACCCGGGACAGGGGAAGACTGAAGCTTTCTTT
CDR3: CASSDPGQGKTEAFF

D: TRBD2
size: once
V: TRBV3-1/TRBV3-2
J: TRBJ2-5
DNA: TGTGCCAGCAGCCCCGGGGGGGGTCAAGAGACCCAGTACTTC
CDR3: CASSPGGGQETQYF

D: -
size: -
V: TRBV5-1
J: TRBJ2-1
DNA: TGCGCCAGCAGCCCCGCCAGAAACAGTCCCCATGAGCAGTTCTTC
CDR3: CASSPARNSPHEQFF

D: -
size: -
V: TRBV4-3
J: TRBJ2-7
DNA: TGCGCCAGCAGCCAAGATTTGAGGACAGTGACCTCCTACGAGCAGTACTTC
CDR3: CASSQDLRTVTSYEQYF

D: TRBD1
size: -
V: TRBV15
J: TRBJ1-1
DNA: TGTGCCACCAGCCCCCAAGGGACAGGGGAGACTGAAGCTTTCTTT
CDR3: CATSPQGTGETEAFF

D: -
size: -
V: TRBV6-5
J: TRBJ2-3
DNA: TGTGCCAGCAGCTCACAAAAGCAGGTTCAGGATACGCAGTATTTT
CDR3: CASSSQKQVQDTQYF

D: TRBD2
size: -
V: TRBV4-2
J: TRBJ2-1
DNA: TGTGCCAGCAGCCAAGATCGTACTAGCGGGGGGTATGAGCAGTTCTTC
CDR3: CASSQDRTSGGYEQFF

D: TRBD2
size: -
V: TRBV28
J: TRBJ2-5
DNA: TGTGCCAGCAGTCCCGAGGCCACTAGCGGGGAAGAGACCCAGTACTTC
CDR3: CASSPEATSGEETQYF

D: -
size: -
V: TRBV5-1
J: TRBJ1-2
DNA: TGCGCCAGCAGCTTCAGTGCATCTAACTATGGCTACACCTTC
CDR3: CASSFSASNYGYTF